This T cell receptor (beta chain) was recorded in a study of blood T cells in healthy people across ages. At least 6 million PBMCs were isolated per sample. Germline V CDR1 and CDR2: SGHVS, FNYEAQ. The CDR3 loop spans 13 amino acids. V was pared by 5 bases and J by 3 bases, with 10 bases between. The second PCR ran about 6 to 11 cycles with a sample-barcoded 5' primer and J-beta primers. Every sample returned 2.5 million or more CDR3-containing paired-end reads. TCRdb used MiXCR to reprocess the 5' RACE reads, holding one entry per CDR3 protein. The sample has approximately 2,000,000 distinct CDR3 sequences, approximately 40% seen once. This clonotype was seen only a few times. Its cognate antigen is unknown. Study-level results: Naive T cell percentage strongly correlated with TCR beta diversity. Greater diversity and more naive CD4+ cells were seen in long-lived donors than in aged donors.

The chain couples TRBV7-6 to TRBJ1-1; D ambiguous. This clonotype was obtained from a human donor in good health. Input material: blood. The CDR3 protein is CASSQSEDTEAFF. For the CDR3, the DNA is TGTGCCAGCAGCCAGTCCGAGGACACTGAAGCTTTCTTT. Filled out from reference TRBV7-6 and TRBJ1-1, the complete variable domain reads GAGVSQSPRYKVTKRGQDVALRCDPISGHVSLYWYRQALGQGPEFLTYFNYEAQQDKSGLPNDRFSAERPEGSISTLTIQRTEQRDSAMYRCASSQSEDTEAFFGQGTRLTVV.